This TCR beta chain comes out of a study of blood T cell repertoires in COVID-19. At the level of the study: Samples representing acute and convalescent COVID-19 were sourced from the United States, Italy and Spain. Sources were T cells, B-cell-depleted T cells, or PBMCs; the material itself was cDNA or gDNA.

The germline gives CDR1 MNHEY, CDR2 SVGAGI. The CDR3 has 13 residues. V lost 2 bases and J 3 bases, leaving 5 bases between the germline ends. In the study's own analysis: Amplification from reference gene primers served as the basis for estimated nucleated cell counts. Using immunoSEQ multiplex PCR, the repertoire was profiled, and TCRdb retains in-frame clones only, with some absent. That table furnishes V, J and clone size, whereas the DNA furnished D and trimming. The sample consists of about 250,000 clones, approximately 85% of them appearing once. The origin of this receptor is a woman between 50 and 59 years old with acute COVID-19. This chain connects TRBV6-5 to TRBJ1-5, with D possibly matching TRBD1 (5 bases). The specimen was PBMCs or T cells enriched from blood (not recorded which). The CDR3 spells CASSYGANQPQHF. The CDR3 DNA reads as TGTGCCAGCAGTTACGGGGCCAATCAGCCCCAGCATTTT.